This passage covers 2 T cell receptor beta chains from one sample sequenced in a study of blood T cell repertoires in COVID-19. Using immunoSEQ multiplex PCR, the repertoire was profiled, and TCRdb retains in-frame clones only, with some absent. The table records 110,000 to 150,000 clones, approximately 90% of them present only once. Material for sequencing was peripheral blood. These receptors all stem from a man in his sixties with active or convalescent COVID-19.

This rearrangement joins TRBV9 to TRBJ2-7; D may be TRBD1 (5 bases). The CDR3 runs 14 residues. V shed 0 bases and J shed 5 bases, with 12 bases lying between them. Per germline, CDR1 SGDLS and CDR2 YYNGEE. CDR3 sequence reads: CASSVGGYDDEQYF. CDR3 in DNA: TGTGCCAGCAGCGTAGGGGGCTATGACGACGAGCAGTACTTC.

This clone was counted only a few times. V usage is TRBV3-1 (or the pseudogene TRBV3-2) and J usage is TRBJ1-6, with D perhaps matching TRBD1 (6 bases). Germline V gene sequence: CDR1 LGHDT, CDR2 YNNKEL (reference sequence). This CDR3 region has 16 residues. Trimming cost V 0 bases and J 5 bases, with 11 bases left between them. CDR3 region: CASSQEGGGNNSPLHF. CDR3 in DNA: TGTGCCAGCAGCCAAGAAGGGGGGGGTAATAATTCACCCCTCCACTTT.